The 11 T cell receptor beta chains listed next were all sequenced from one sample in a study of blood T cell repertoires in COVID-19. Repertoires were generated with immunoSEQ multiplex PCR, while TCRdb's copy carries only in-frame clones and drops some. This repertoire shows 200,000 to 250,000 clones, about four fifths found once; its top ten account for around 7.2%. Material for sequencing was peripheral blood. These receptors were collected from a woman of 80 years or more with COVID-19, enrolled during active disease.

This clone was counted at least ten times. The V gene is TRBV7-8, the J gene TRBJ1-5, with 7 bases matching TRBD1. There are 13 residues in the CDR3. CDR1 SGHVS and CDR2 FQNEAQ come from the germline V gene. With V trimmed by 5 bases and J by 7 bases, 5 bases remained unmatched. CDR3 bases: TGTGCCAGCAGCGCCAGACAGGGACAGCCCCAGCATTTT. It yields the protein CASSARQGQPQHF.

This clone was seen a handful of times. The chain links TRBV29-1 to TRBJ1-3; tentative D call: TRBD1 (5 bases). Germline CDR1 and CDR2: SQVTM and ANQGSEA. V was trimmed by 3 bases and J by 0 bases, leaving 9 bases between them. The CDR3 runs to 14 residues. The CDR3 reads CSVDPRDSGNTIYF. The DNA for the CDR3 is TGCAGCGTTGATCCCAGGGACTCTGGAAACACCATATATTTT.

V usage is TRBV5-1 and J usage is TRBJ1-2, with 7 bases lining up with TRBD1. CDR1 SGHRS and CDR2 YFSETQ come from the germline V gene. The J segment lost 0 bases and the V segment lost 1 base, leaving 6 bases of the junction unmatched. The CDR3 contains 16 residues. The CDR3 sequence: CASSLRGQGANYGYTF. CDR3 nucleotides: TGCGCCAGCAGCTTGAGGGGGCAAGGGGCTAACTATGGCTACACCTTC.

The J gene is TRBJ2-1, the V gene TRBV7-2, with D possibly being TRBD2 (6 bases). Trimming took 6 bases from V and 4 from J, leaving 22 bases between them. CDR1 and CDR2 from the germline V gene are SGHTA and FQGNSA. The CDR3 has 17 amino acids. CDR3 sequence: CASRSYERGYLYNEQFF. The CDR3, as DNA: TGTGCCAGCAGAAGCTATGAACGGGGGTACCTATACAATGAGCAGTTCTTC.

This sequence joins TRBV4-3 and TRBJ1-5; weak D call: TRBD1 (6 bases). The V end was cut by 0 bases, the J end by 6 bases, with 12 bases between. The CDR3 extends over 15 amino acids. From germline, CDR1 is LGHNA and CDR2 YSLEER. CDR3 loop: CASSQDRGKVQPQHF. CDR3 DNA: TGCGCCAGCAGCCAAGACAGGGGAAAGGTTCAGCCCCAGCATTTT.

The V call is TRBV30, the J call TRBJ1-2; TRBD1 matches at 7 bases. Germline lookup yields CDR1 GTSNPN and CDR2 SVGIG (reference sequence). This CDR3 is 11 amino acids long. V trimming: 5 bases; J trimming: 8 bases; junction bases outside the gene matches: 5. CDR3: CAWGRGQGYTF. In nucleotides, the CDR3 is TGTGCCTGGGGTAGGGGGCAAGGCTACACCTTC.

The J gene is TRBJ1-2, the V gene TRBV12-3 or TRBV12-4; 9 nucleotides match TRBD1. V lost 6 bases and J lost 5; bases outside the gene matches: 4. The CDR3 totals 13 residues. CDR3 protein: CASRGTGRYGYTF. CDR3 DNA: TGTGCCAGCAGGGGGACAGGGAGGTATGGCTACACCTTC.

V and J are TRBV27 and TRBJ1-2; D unclear. The CDR3 runs to 12 residues. In germline, CDR1 is MNHEY, CDR2 SMNVEV (reference sequence). The germline V and J ends were trimmed by 5 bases and 4 bases, with 8 bases remaining between them. CDR3 in DNA: TGTGCCAGCAGTCCGGAGGGCTATGGCTACACCTTC. Its protein product is CASSPEGYGYTF.

This chain uses TRBV14 with TRBJ2-7, with 8 nucleotides matching TRBD2. CDR1 SGHDN and CDR2 FVKESK come from the germline V gene. There are 14 residues in the CDR3. With 4 bases clipped from V and 2 bases from J, the junction kept 4 bases outside the gene matches. The CDR3 is CASSLGLAAYEQYF. The CDR3 DNA is TGTGCCAGCAGCCTTGGACTAGCAGCCTACGAGCAGTACTTC.

V usage is TRBV27 and J usage is TRBJ1-2, with D possibly matching TRBD1 (5 bases). CDR3 size: 13 residues. CDR1 is MNHEY, CDR2 SMNVEV, per germline (reference sequence). V lost 2 bases and J 7 bases, leaving 11 bases between the germline ends. The chain's CDR3 is CASSLQGLGGYTF. CDR3 in DNA: TGTGCCAGCAGTTTACAGGGACTCGGTGGCTACACCTTC.

This chain links TRBV24-1 with TRBJ2-3, with D uncertain. Germline V gene data show CDR1 as KGHDR and CDR2 as SFDVKD. The germline V and J ends were trimmed by 0 bases and 5 bases, with 5 bases remaining between them. There are 13 residues in the CDR3. CDR3 loop: CATSDLNIDTQYF. CDR3 nucleotide sequence: TGTGCCACCAGTGATTTGAATATAGATACGCAGTATTTT.